These 24 T cell receptor beta chains originate from one sample sequenced in a study of molecular identifiers for immune sequencing clone quantification. TCRdb passed the PCR reads through MiXCR, listing each CDR3 protein once. This table has 490,000 or so distinct CDR3 sequences, 25% appearing once. Sequencing was done on a sample of naive CD8+ T cells from blood, with Jurkat cell RNA spiked in. Subset indicated: FACS-sorted CD8+CD4-CCR7+CD45RA+ naive T cells. The receptors stem from a human donor in good health. Some libraries in this study had Jurkat cell RNA spiked in.

The chain carries TRBV6-5 and TRBJ2-2, with 10 bases identical to TRBD1. The CDR3 loop spans 16 amino acids. Germline V gene lookup returns CDR1 MNHEY and CDR2 SVGAGI. V shed 6 bases, J shed 1 base, and the junction held 5 bases outside the gene matches. The CDR3 DNA follows: TGTGCCAGCAGAGACCGGGACAGGGGGAACACCGGGGAGCTGTTTTTT. Amino acids: CASRDRDRGNTGELFF.

This clonotype has only a few counts. The V gene is TRBV9, the J gene TRBJ1-4, with no clear D. CDR3 size: 15 residues. The germline V gene encodes CDR1 SGDLS and CDR2 YYNGEE. V was cut by 3 bases and J by 0 bases, with 9 bases left in between. CDR3 region: CASSGLETTNEKLFF. The CDR3 DNA reads TGTGCCAGCAGCGGTTTGGAAACAACTAATGAAAAACTGTTTTTT.

The chain employs TRBV18 and TRBJ2-7; TRBD1 agrees at 8 bases. CDR1 is KGHSH and CDR2 is LQKENI in the germline V gene. This CDR3 has 15 residues. Trimming removed 3 bases from V and 5 bases from J; junction bases left unmatched: 9. The CDR3 sequence: CASSPPRTGYHEQYF. DNA of the CDR3: TGTGCCAGCTCACCCCCGAGGACAGGGTATCACGAGCAGTACTTC.

The chain combines TRBV6-6 with TRBJ2-1; D gene ambiguous. V lost 1 base, J lost 5 bases, and 9 bases lay in between. The CDR3 sequence is 14 residues long. From germline, CDR1 is MNHNY and CDR2 SVGAGI (reference sequence). CDR3 sequence reads: CASSYFGQNNEQFF. The DNA of the CDR3 is TGTGCCAGCAGTTACTTTGGGCAGAACAATGAGCAGTTCTTC.

This clonotype came up many times. The rearrangement uses TRBV29-1 and TRBJ1-1; D perhaps matches TRBD1 (6 bases). Germline V lookup: CDR1 SQVTM, CDR2 ANQGSEA. The CDR3 consists of 13 residues. The V gene lost 6 bases and the J gene lost 6 bases, with 17 bases spanning the gap. DNA of the CDR3: TGCAGCGTGGACACAGGGCCCCGGGCTGAAGCTTTCTTT. Translated: CSVDTGPRAEAFF.

This clonotype showed up many times. This chain links TRBV19 with TRBJ2-7; D assignment may be TRBD1 or TRBD2 (5 bases each). Trimming removed 10 bases at V and 7 bases at J, with 17 bases between. The CDR3 runs 12 residues. The germline gives CDR1 LNHDA, CDR2 SQIVND (reference sequence). The CDR3 is CATSGTLEEQYF. The CDR3 DNA follows: TGTGCCACCTCCGGGACGTTGGAGGAGCAGTACTTC. Full variable domain (missing parts from reference TRBV19 and TRBJ2-7): DGGITQSPKYLFRKEGQNVTLSCEQNLNHDAMYWYRQDPGQGLRLIYYSQIVNDFQKGDIAEGYSVSREKKESFPLTVTSAQKNPTAFYLCATSGTLEEQYFGPGTRLTVT.

The CDR3 DNA follows: TGCGCCAGCACGGGGGGGGCGAGCTCCTACAATGAGCAGTTCTTC. It is translated as CASTGGASSYNEQFF. The chain employs TRBV4-1 and TRBJ2-1; TRBD2 matches 8 bases. V trimming: 7 bases; J trimming: 0 bases; junction bases outside the gene matches: 5. This CDR3 comprises 15 residues. Per the germline V gene, CDR1 is MGHRA and CDR2 is YSYEKL.

The chain has TRBV19 and TRBJ1-1, with D possibly TRBD1 on 5 matching bases. CDR3 length equals 13 residues. The V gene lost 5 bases and the J gene lost 3 bases, with 10 bases spanning the gap. Germline lookup yields CDR1 LNHDA and CDR2 SQIVND (reference sequence). The CDR3 bases are TGTGCCAGTAGTTCGTGGACATACACTGAAGCTTTCTTT. Its translation: CASSSWTYTEAFF.

The genes are TRBV10-3 and TRBJ1-5; 8 positions match TRBD1. The germline gives CDR1 ENHRY, CDR2 SYGVKD. J lost 2 bases, V lost 3 bases, and 3 bases had no gene match. CDR3 length equals 15 residues. This CDR3 is CAISDQTGGNQPQHF. DNA for the CDR3: TGTGCCATCAGTGATCAGACAGGGGGCAATCAGCCCCAGCATTTT.

The rearrangement links TRBV5-6 to TRBJ2-1; 9 bases line up with TRBD2. From germline, CDR1 is SGHDT and CDR2 YYEEEE. The CDR3 extends over 16 amino acids. The trim removed 0 bases at V and 4 bases at J, leaving 5 bases unmatched. CDR3 nucleotide sequence: TGTGCCAGCAGCTTGGCCAGCGGGGGGCGGTACAATGAGCAGTTCTTC. Protein sequence: CASSLASGGRYNEQFF.

Concerning this clonotype itself: One junction end disagrees with the germline gene, perhaps due to a read error. V usage is TRBV4-3 and J usage is TRBJ1-1; D gene uncertain. Germline lookup yields CDR1 LGHNA and CDR2 YSLEER. CDR3 length: 13 amino acids. CDR3 amino acids: CASSFSGNTDAFF. In DNA, the CDR3 is TGCGCCAGCAGCTTTAGCGGGAACACTGATGCTTTCTTT.

This clonotype appeared a few times. The chain couples TRBV7-9 to TRBJ2-2, with D possibly being TRBD1 (6 bases). The length of the CDR3 is 14 residues. Trimming cost V 3 bases and J 3 bases, with 8 bases left between them. Germline assignment: CDR1 SEHNR and CDR2 FQNEAQ (reference sequence). CDR3 bases: TGTGCCAGCAGCTTGGACAGTTACACCGGGGAGCTGTTTTTT. Protein: CASSLDSYTGELFF.

This chain uses TRBV11-3 with TRBJ2-3, with 12 bases identical to TRBD2. Trimming at V came to 2 bases and at J to 2 bases, leaving 2 bases not matched to a gene. This CDR3 region has 16 residues. CDR1 is SGHNT and CDR2 is YENEEA in the germline V gene. CDR3 coding DNA: TGTGCCAGCAGCTTAAGGACTAGCGGGGCCACAGATACGCAGTATTTT. This gives the protein CASSLRTSGATDTQYF.

This clonotype appeared many times. This chain joins TRBV9 and TRBJ2-3; D remains ambiguous. This CDR3 spans 16 amino acids. V lost 0 bases and J 1 base, leaving 12 bases between the germline ends. Germline V lookup: CDR1 SGDLS, CDR2 YYNGEE. The CDR3 nucleotides read TGTGCCAGCAGCGTAGGGCGCAGGACCGGCACAGATACGCAGTATTTT. The encoded protein is CASSVGRRTGTDTQYF.

This clonotype occurred many times. V is TRBV29-1 and J is TRBJ1-1, with a tentative D call TRBD1 (6 bases). The germline V gene has CDR1 SQVTM and CDR2 ANQGSEA. The ends were cut back, 2 bases at V and 0 bases at J, with 7 bases in the middle. CDR3 size: 13 residues. The CDR3 spells CSVERGLNTEAFF. For the CDR3, the DNA is TGCAGCGTTGAAAGGGGGTTGAACACTGAAGCTTTCTTT.

Points on this clonotype: This CDR3 fails to terminate in the conserved phenylalanine or tryptophan, so it likely reflects a read error. V gene TRBV6-6 combines with J gene TRBJ1-1, with 7 positions matching TRBD1. The CDR3 contains 13 residues. The trim removed 6 bases at V and 3 bases at J, leaving 4 bases unmatched. Germline-derived CDR1 and CDR2 are MNHNY and SVGAGI (reference sequence). CDR3 in DNA: TGTGCCAGCAGGACAGGGATTTACACTGAAGCTTTCCTT. Protein: CASRTGIYTEAFL.

Details on this clonotype: A much more abundant neighbour one base away suggests this may be a read error. The genes are TRBV5-6 and TRBJ2-3; the D is unclear. Trimming left V 4 bases short and J 0 bases short, with 18 bases between. CDR1 SGHDT and CDR2 YYEEEE come from the germline V gene. This CDR3 has 17 amino acids. In DNA, the CDR3 is TGTGCCAGCAGCGCGCGACAACAGATCTCTAGCACAGATACGCAGTATTTT. Translating it yields CASSARQQISSTDTQYF.

This clonotype was counted at least ten times. The chain joins TRBV2 to TRBJ1-1; TRBD1 matches 7 bases. The CDR3 loop spans 18 amino acids. The junction had 23 bases not matched to a gene; V was cut back by 3 bases and J by 10 bases. CDR1 SNHLY and CDR2 FYNNEI come from the germline V gene. CDR3 nucleotide sequence: TGTGCCAGCAGTGACCCCCGTCGACAGGGTTTAGAGTATTCCTTAGCTTTCTTT. Residues: CASSDPRRQGLEYSLAFF.

This clonotype was counted a few times. The genes are TRBV27 and TRBJ1-1, with 7 bases lining up with TRBD1. Germline loops: CDR1 MNHEY, CDR2 SMNVEV (reference sequence). The CDR3 totals 14 residues. Unmatched junction bases numbered 6, after V lost 2 bases and J lost 6 bases. The CDR3 loop reads CASSLTGVNAEAFF. The CDR3 coding sequence is TGTGCCAGCAGTTTAACAGGGGTTAACGCTGAAGCTTTCTTT.

This clonotype has at least ten counts. J is TRBJ2-4 and V is TRBV4-3; the D call may be TRBD1 or TRBD2 (5 bases each). The CDR3 is 15 residues long. Germline V CDR1 and CDR2: LGHNA, YSLEER. V was cut by 0 bases and J by 6 bases, with 12 bases left in between. The CDR3 region has the DNA TGCGCCAGCAGCCAAGACACGGGGCCGGGAAACATTCAGTACTTC. Protein sequence: CASSQDTGPGNIQYF.

The chain recombines TRBV30 with TRBJ1-2; no clear D. This CDR3 has 12 residues. V dropped 0 bases and J dropped 4 bases, with 6 bases sitting between them. Germline V gives CDR1 GTSNPN, CDR2 SVGIG (reference sequence). The DNA for the CDR3 is TGTGCCTGGAGTGTATCGAGCTATGGCTACACCTTC. As protein: CAWSVSSYGYTF.

CDR3 protein: CSANPGQGHTDTQYF. CDR3 nucleotide sequence: TGCAGTGCTAATCCCGGACAGGGCCACACAGATACGCAGTATTTT. The genes are TRBV20-1 and TRBJ2-3, with 8 nucleotides matching TRBD1. The CDR3 is made up of 15 amino acids. From germline, CDR1 is DFQATT and CDR2 SNEGSKA (reference sequence). Trimming at V came to 4 bases and at J to 2 bases, leaving 8 bases not matched to a gene.

This clonotype showed up just a few times. This chain uses TRBV3-2 with TRBJ2-4. TRBV3-2 is a documented pseudogene. CDR3 length: 18 amino acids. CDR3 sequence reads: CASSQDVDFSAVKNIQYF. The CDR3 DNA sequence: TGTGCCAGCAGCCAAGATGTAGACTTCTCCGCCGTCAAAAACATTCAGTACTTC.

This clonotype was counted ten times or more. The chain combines TRBV6-5 with TRBJ2-5, with D perhaps matching TRBD2 (6 bases). The ends were cut back, 5 bases at V and 7 bases at J, with 14 bases in the middle. Germline lookup yields CDR1 MNHEY and CDR2 SVGAGI. CDR3 length equals 13 residues. CDR3 DNA sequence: TGTGCCAGCAGTCAAGGACCGGAGGGGACCCAGTACTTC. Its translation is CASSQGPEGTQYF.